A single sample gave rise to the 32 T cell receptor beta chains below, sequenced in a study of long-term antiretroviral therapy in people with HIV. Survey-level resolution applied to immunoSEQ assay v3.0. The table came from immunoSEQ multiplex PCR; TCRdb's copy has only in-frame clones and leaves some out. The sample includes tens of thousands of clones, roughly 90% of them seen just once. The sample consisted of unsorted PBMCs, taken 5 to 5.5 years after starting antiretroviral therapy. All receptors derive from a middle-aged woman with HIV.

The chain carries TRBV19 and TRBJ1-2; D unclear. Germline assignment: CDR1 LNHDA and CDR2 SQIVND (reference sequence). Trimming left V 5 bases short and J 4 bases short, with 17 bases between. The CDR3 is 15 amino acids. The DNA for the CDR3 is TGTGCCAGTAGTGTCCCTGGACCATCGTCCTATGGCTACACCTTC. It translates to CASSVPGPSSYGYTF.

The genes are TRBV2 and TRBJ2-7, with D unresolved. V lost 4 bases and J 5 bases, leaving 15 bases between the germline ends. Germline V gene data show CDR1 as SNHLY and CDR2 as FYNNEI. CDR3 length: 14 residues. The CDR3, as DNA: TGTGCCAGCAGTGTTCTAGGAGTAGTCAACGAGCAGTACTTC. Its protein product is CASSVLGVVNEQYF.

V usage is TRBV6-5 and J usage is TRBJ1-1; D ambiguous. This CDR3 spans 14 amino acids. Trimming cost V 1 base and J 8 bases, with 14 bases left between them. Germline V lookup: CDR1 MNHEY, CDR2 SVGAGI. The CDR3 nucleotides are TGTGCCAGCAGTTACTTTGCCGGCCTAGGGGAAGCTTTCTTT. Translation: CASSYFAGLGEAFF.

The rearrangement links TRBV7-2 to TRBJ2-7; 15 bases are a match to TRBD2. Trimming took 1 base from V and 0 from J; bases not matched to a gene: 4. The CDR3 has 18 residues. Germline-derived CDR1 and CDR2 are SGHTA and FQGNSA. The CDR3 nucleotides read TGTGCCAGCAGCTTAGGGACTAGCGGGGGGGGATACTCCTACGAGCAGTACTTC. Its protein is CASSLGTSGGGYSYEQYF. The full variable domain, with the rest looked up from reference TRBV7-2 and TRBJ2-7, is GAGVSQSPSNKVTEKGKDVELRCDPISGHTALYWYRQSLGQGLEFLIYFQGNSAPDKSGLPSDRFSAERTGGSVSTLTIQRTQQEDSAVYLCASSLGTSGGGYSYEQYFGPGTRLTVT.

The rearrangement links TRBV15 to TRBJ2-7, with D maybe TRBD1 (5 bases). The CDR3 is 13 residues long. Germline V gives CDR1 LNHNV, CDR2 YYDKDF (reference sequence). V was clipped by 3 bases and J by 5 bases, with 11 bases between them. The CDR3 sequence: CATSRNEGDEQYF. The CDR3, as DNA: TGTGCCACCAGCAGGAACGAAGGGGACGAGCAGTACTTC.

This clone was seen only once. The CDR3, as DNA: TGTGCCAGCTCGTCGTCAGGCAGGGGGCCCCTTAGGGACCCTAACTATGGCTACACCTTC. It specifies CASSSSGRGPLRDPNYGYTF. This chain uses TRBV18 with TRBJ1-2, with 8 bases aligning to TRBD1. The CDR3 is made up of 20 amino acids. From germline, CDR1 is KGHSH and CDR2 LQKENI. J was trimmed by 0 bases and V by 6 bases; bases with no gene match: 21.

The chain combines TRBV5-1 with TRBJ2-1; D might be TRBD2 (8 bases). The germline CDR1 and CDR2 sequences are SGHRS and YFSETQ. V lost 0 bases and J 5 bases, leaving 15 bases between the germline ends. The CDR3 sequence is 16 residues long. CDR3 bases: TGCGCCAGCAGCTTGGCCGTAGCGGGACAGAACAATGAGCAGTTCTTC. Translated: CASSLAVAGQNNEQFF.

The chain uses TRBV9 and TRBJ2-6, with D uncertain. Trimming stripped 4 bases from V and 2 bases from J, with 10 bases between. The CDR3 contains 15 residues. CDR1 and CDR2 from the germline V gene are SGDLS and YYNGEE. CDR3: CASSRMRAGANVLTF. The DNA for the CDR3 is TGTGCCAGCAGCAGGATGAGAGCTGGGGCCAACGTCCTGACTTTC.

The genes are TRBV6-5 and TRBJ1-1, with 9 bases identical to TRBD1. The CDR3 has 13 residues. V was clipped by 2 bases and J by 7 bases; unmatched bases: 2. Germline lookup yields CDR1 MNHEY and CDR2 SVGAGI. This chain's CDR3 is CASSYPGQGEAFF. The CDR3 DNA is TGTGCCAGCAGTTACCCGGGACAGGGTGAAGCTTTCTTT.

The chain links TRBV18 to TRBJ1-3, with D unresolved. The ends were cut back, 2 bases at V and 0 bases at J, with 2 bases in the middle. CDR1 KGHSH and CDR2 LQKENI come from the germline V gene. This CDR3 comprises 13 residues. In DNA form, the CDR3 reads TGTGCCAGCTCACCAAGCTCTGGAAACACCATATATTTT. It yields the protein CASSPSSGNTIYF.

The rearrangement uses TRBV9 and TRBJ2-1, with TRBD2 identical over 11 bases. The V gene's germline CDR1 is SGDLS and CDR2 YYNGEE. The CDR3 spans 16 residues. J was trimmed by 9 bases and V by 4 bases; bases with no gene match: 12. The DNA for the CDR3 is TGTGCCAGCAGCCCTCCGGATAGCGGGAGGGGCAGTGAGCAGTTCTTC. This codes for CASSPPDSGRGSEQFF.

The rearrangement uses TRBV29-1 and TRBJ1-3; 8 bases agree with TRBD1. Germline CDR1 reads SQVTM; CDR2 reads ANQGSEA. The CDR3 has 15 residues. Losses at the gene ends were 7 bases for V and 7 bases for J; bases not matched to a gene: 15. The CDR3 reads CSAQLGDRMSNTIYF. DNA of the CDR3: TGCAGCGCCCAACTGGGGGACAGGATGTCGAACACCATATATTTT.

This chain connects TRBV15 to TRBJ1-1, with D tentatively TRBD1 (6 bases). Germline loops: CDR1 LNHNV, CDR2 YYDKDF (reference sequence). Between the trimmed V and J ends, which lost 3 bases and 1 base, there was a span of 12 bases. The CDR3 totals 15 residues. The CDR3 nucleotides read TGTGCCACCAGCAGCTTTTTACAGGGGAACACTGAAGCTTTCTTT. The encoded protein is CATSSFLQGNTEAFF.

This chain joins TRBV30 and TRBJ2-1, with TRBD2 identical over 8 bases. This CDR3 comprises 13 residues. The J segment lost 4 bases and the V segment lost 8 bases, leaving 7 bases of the junction unmatched. Germline lookup yields CDR1 GTSNPN and CDR2 SVGIG (reference sequence). CDR3 DNA: TGTGCCGTAAAAGCGGGGGATTACAATGAGCAGTTCTTC. It translates to CAVKAGDYNEQFF.

V usage is TRBV19 and J usage is TRBJ1-1; a possible D gene is TRBD1 (6 bases). The V end was cut by 3 bases, the J end by 5 bases, with 13 bases between. This CDR3 is 14 amino acids long. Germline values: CDR1 LNHDA, CDR2 SQIVND (reference sequence). CDR3 region: CASSIRGGYTEAFF. CDR3 bases: TGTGCCAGTAGTATTAGAGGGGGTTATACTGAAGCTTTCTTT.

This sequence joins TRBV6-1 and TRBJ1-1, with no clear D. Germline V gives CDR1 MNHNS, CDR2 SASEGT. V lost 1 base and J 1 base, leaving 7 bases between the germline ends. The CDR3 runs to 14 residues. CDR3 region: CASSEVRGNTEAFF. As DNA, the CDR3 is TGTGCCAGCAGTGAAGTGCGGGGGAACACTGAAGCTTTCTTT.

The DNA of the CDR3 is TGTGCCAGCAGACCACAGGGGGCTAACACTGAAGCTTTCTTT. It encodes CASRPQGANTEAFF. V gene TRBV11-2 combines with J gene TRBJ1-1, with 9 bases that match TRBD1. V gave up 6 bases and J gave up 2 bases; unmatched junction bases: 4. The CDR3 has 14 amino acids. CDR1 is SGHAT, CDR2 FQNNGV, per germline.

The chain joins TRBV7-9 to TRBJ2-4; no clear D. V dropped 5 bases and J dropped 8 bases, with 13 bases sitting between them. This CDR3 contains 13 residues. Germline loops: CDR1 SEHNR, CDR2 FQNEAQ (reference sequence). The CDR3 DNA reads TGTGCCAGCAGCCCCTTAGCTGCGCACATTCAGTACTTC. Encoded protein: CASSPLAAHIQYF.

The chain combines TRBV19 with TRBJ1-1; D may be TRBD1 (5 bases). The V end lost 4 bases, the J end lost 1 base, and 13 bases lay between the germline ends. CDR1 and CDR2 from the germline V gene are LNHDA and SQIVND (reference sequence). The CDR3 spans 15 residues. The CDR3 DNA sequence: TGTGCCAGTAGTAAGGGGAACGGGAGGAACACTGAAGCTTTCTTT. Encoded protein: CASSKGNGRNTEAFF.

The chain has TRBV19 and TRBJ1-2; tentatively, D is TRBD1 (5 bases). The CDR3 is 14 amino acids. Germline-derived CDR1 and CDR2 are LNHDA and SQIVND (reference sequence). V dropped 3 bases and J dropped 6 bases, with 14 bases sitting between them. CDR3 protein: CASSIATGANGYTF. CDR3 in DNA: TGTGCCAGTAGTATCGCAACAGGAGCGAATGGCTACACCTTC.

The V and J genes are TRBV29-1 and TRBJ2-2, with D possibly called TRBD1 or TRBD2 (6 bases each). The V end lost 0 bases, the J end lost 5 bases, and 16 bases lay between the germline ends. The CDR3 extends over 16 amino acids. CDR1 SQVTM and CDR2 ANQGSEA come from the germline V gene. The CDR3 DNA reads as TGCAGCGTTGAAGATCTGGGCAGGGGAGGTACCGGGGAGCTGTTTTTT. Protein sequence: CSVEDLGRGGTGELFF.

The gene calls are TRBV18 and TRBJ2-7; 9 bases line up with TRBD1. Germline values: CDR1 KGHSH, CDR2 LQKENI. The CDR3 runs to 16 residues. V trimming: 3 bases; J trimming: 0 bases; junction bases outside the gene matches: 6. For the CDR3, the DNA is TGTGCCAGCTCACCTACAGGGGGCCTGAGCTCCTACGAGCAGTACTTC. It codes for CASSPTGGLSSYEQYF.

The chain recombines TRBV5-1 with TRBJ1-1; D call uncertain. CDR3 length: 12 residues. The V gene's germline CDR1 is SGHRS and CDR2 YFSETQ. Trimming took 0 bases from V and 4 from J, leaving 4 bases between them. The CDR3 bases are TGCGCCAGCAGCTTGGAGGGCACTGAAGCTTTCTTT. The encoded protein is CASSLEGTEAFF.

The chain carries TRBV6-5 and TRBJ2-1; no reliable D call. Germline-derived CDR1 and CDR2 are MNHEY and SVGAGI. The CDR3 covers 15 residues. V was trimmed by 4 bases and J by 0 bases, leaving 10 bases between them. The CDR3 DNA reads TGTGCCAGCAGTTTAGGTCTAGGCTCCTACAATGAGCAGTTCTTC. This codes for CASSLGLGSYNEQFF.

V gene TRBV10-2 combines with J gene TRBJ2-1; 9 bases fit TRBD2. The V and J ends lost 5 bases and 8 bases, in that order; junction bases with no gene match: 4. This CDR3 contains 13 residues. The germline V gene encodes CDR1 WSHSY and CDR2 SAAADI. CDR3 sequence reads: CASSFAGGHEQFF. CDR3 bases: TGCGCCAGCAGTTTCGCGGGGGGGCATGAGCAGTTCTTC.

As DNA, the CDR3 is TGTGCCAGCAGCCGTAAACGACGGGGGGCGTTAGGGACTGAAGCTTTCTTT. This sequence encodes CASSRKRRGALGTEAFF. The V gene is TRBV13, the J gene TRBJ1-1; possible D gene TRBD1, 6 bases. Germline values: CDR1 PRHDT, CDR2 FYEKMQ (reference sequence). Trimming removed 5 bases from V and 5 bases from J, with 24 bases in between. CDR3 length: 17 residues.

The count of this clone is one. This chain joins TRBV30 and TRBJ2-7; 11 bases are shared with TRBD1. The CDR3 runs to 12 residues. V lost 5 bases to trimming and J lost 6 bases; unmatched junction nucleotides: 3. Germline lookup yields CDR1 GTSNPN and CDR2 SVGIG (reference sequence). The CDR3 region is CAWSGTGGEQYF. CDR3 DNA: TGTGCCTGGTCCGGGACAGGGGGCGAGCAGTACTTC.

The CDR3: CASSLFGNSNQPQHF. Written as DNA, the CDR3 is TGCGCCAGCAGCCTCTTCGGGAATAGCAATCAGCCCCAGCATTTT. The chain links TRBV4-1 to TRBJ1-5; unclear D gene. V was clipped by 4 bases and J by 0 bases, with 10 bases between them. The germline CDR1 and CDR2 sequences are MGHRA and YSYEKL. The CDR3 is made up of 15 amino acids.

This clone was detected only once. CDR3 residues: CSVGVREGTEAFF. CDR3 in DNA: TGCAGCGTTGGGGTCAGGGAGGGCACTGAAGCTTTCTTT. V and J are TRBV29-1 and TRBJ1-1; TRBD1 might be the D (5 bases). Trimming took 4 bases from V and 4 from J, leaving 13 bases between them. Looked up from germline, CDR1 is SQVTM and CDR2 is ANQGSEA. The CDR3 spans 13 residues.

The V and J genes are TRBV5-1 and TRBJ2-2, with 10 bases aligning to TRBD2. The CDR3 loop spans 16 amino acids. Germline V gives CDR1 SGHRS, CDR2 YFSETQ. J gave up 6 bases and V 3 bases, and 8 bases lay outside the gene matches. The CDR3: CASSYVSGRAAGELFF. The CDR3 DNA reads as TGCGCCAGCAGCTACGTAAGCGGGAGGGCCGCCGGGGAGCTGTTTTTT.

Only one count was recorded for this clone. This rearrangement joins TRBV11-2 to TRBJ2-1; D uncertain. The CDR3 loop spans 15 amino acids. Trimming took 0 bases from V and 6 from J, leaving 12 bases between them. CDR1 SGHAT and CDR2 FQNNGV come from the germline V gene. CDR3 protein: CASSLDLYYGNEQFF. Here the CDR3 DNA reads TGTGCCAGCAGCTTAGATCTTTACTATGGCAATGAGCAGTTCTTC. Drawing the rest from reference TRBV11-2 and TRBJ2-1, the complete variable domain is EAGVAQSPRYKIIEKRQSVAFWCNPISGHATLYWYQQILGQGPKLLIQFQNNGVVDDSQLPKDRFSAERLKGVDSTLKIQPAKLEDSAVYLCASSLDLYYGNEQFFGPGTRLTVL.

The rearrangement uses TRBV21-1 and TRBJ2-7; TRBD2, as called in the table, went unchecked against the DNA. TRBV21-1 counts as a pseudogene. The CDR3 consists of 15 residues. CDR3 DNA sequence: TGTGCCAGCAGCAGAGGAGGGTTGGGCTCTGACGAGCAGTACTTC. Translated, it gives CASSRGGLGSDEQYF.